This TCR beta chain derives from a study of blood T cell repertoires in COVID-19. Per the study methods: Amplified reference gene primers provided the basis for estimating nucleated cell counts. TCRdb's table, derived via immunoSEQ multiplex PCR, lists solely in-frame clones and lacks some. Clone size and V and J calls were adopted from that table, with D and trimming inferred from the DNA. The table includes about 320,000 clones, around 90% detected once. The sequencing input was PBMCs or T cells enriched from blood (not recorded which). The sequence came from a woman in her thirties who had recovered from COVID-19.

CDR3 nucleotide sequence: TGTGCCAGTACCCCGGGACAGGATTTTAGCTCCTATAATTCACCCCTCCACTTT. Encoded protein: CASTPGQDFSSYNSPLHF. V usage is TRBV19 and J usage is TRBJ1-6; 8 positions agree with TRBD1. The germline CDR1 and CDR2 sequences are LNHDA and SQIVND (reference sequence). The V gene end was trimmed by 7 bases and the J gene end by 0 bases; junction bases not matched to a gene: 11. The CDR3 length is 18 residues.